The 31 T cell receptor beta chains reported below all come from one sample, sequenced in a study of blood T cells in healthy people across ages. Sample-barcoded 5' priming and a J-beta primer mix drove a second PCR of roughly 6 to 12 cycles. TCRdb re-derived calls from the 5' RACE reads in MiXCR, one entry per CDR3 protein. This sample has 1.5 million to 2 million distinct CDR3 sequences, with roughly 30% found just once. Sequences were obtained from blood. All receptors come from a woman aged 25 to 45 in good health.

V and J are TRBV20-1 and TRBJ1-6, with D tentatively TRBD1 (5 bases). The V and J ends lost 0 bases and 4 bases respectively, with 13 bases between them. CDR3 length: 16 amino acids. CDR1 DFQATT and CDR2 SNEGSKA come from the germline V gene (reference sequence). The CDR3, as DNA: TGCAGTGCTAGAGATCAAGCGGGACCTTATAATTCACCCCTCCACTTT. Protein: CSARDQAGPYNSPLHF.

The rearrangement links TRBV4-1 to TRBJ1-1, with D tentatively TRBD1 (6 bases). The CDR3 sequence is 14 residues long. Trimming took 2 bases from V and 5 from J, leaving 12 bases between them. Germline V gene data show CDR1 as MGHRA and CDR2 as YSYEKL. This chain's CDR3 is CASSQTWGRTEAFF. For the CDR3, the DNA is TGCGCCAGCAGCCAAACATGGGGGCGGACTGAAGCTTTCTTT.

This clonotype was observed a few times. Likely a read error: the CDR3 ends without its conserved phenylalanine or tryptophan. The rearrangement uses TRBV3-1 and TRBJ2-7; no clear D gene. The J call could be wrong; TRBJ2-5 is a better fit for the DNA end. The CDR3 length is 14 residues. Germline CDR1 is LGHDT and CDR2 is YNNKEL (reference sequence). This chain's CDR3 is CASSTSGSTGTQYL. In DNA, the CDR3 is TGTGCCAGCAGCACAAGTGGGTCAACCGGGACCCAGTACTTA.

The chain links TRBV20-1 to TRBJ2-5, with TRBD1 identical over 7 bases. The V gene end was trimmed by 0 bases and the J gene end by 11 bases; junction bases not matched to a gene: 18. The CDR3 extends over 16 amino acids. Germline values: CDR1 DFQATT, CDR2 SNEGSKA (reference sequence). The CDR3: CSARDGHRDSTTEQYF. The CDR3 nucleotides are TGCAGTGCTAGAGATGGCCACCGGGACAGCACTACGGAGCAGTACTTC.

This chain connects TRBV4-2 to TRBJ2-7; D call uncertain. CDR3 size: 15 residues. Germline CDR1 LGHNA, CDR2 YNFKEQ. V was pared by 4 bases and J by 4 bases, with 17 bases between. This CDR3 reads CASSRSGLGLYEQYF. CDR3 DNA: TGTGCCAGCAGCCGATCGGGCCTCGGGTTATACGAGCAGTACTTC.

The CDR3, as DNA: TGCAGTGCTAGACTAGACAGGACTGAAGCTTTCTTT. This codes for CSARLDRTEAFF. The gene calls are TRBV20-1 and TRBJ1-1; possibly TRBD1 for D (6 bases). Per germline, CDR1 DFQATT and CDR2 SNEGSKA (reference sequence). The CDR3 sequence is 12 residues long. The V end lost 2 bases, the J end lost 5 bases, and 9 bases lay between the germline ends.

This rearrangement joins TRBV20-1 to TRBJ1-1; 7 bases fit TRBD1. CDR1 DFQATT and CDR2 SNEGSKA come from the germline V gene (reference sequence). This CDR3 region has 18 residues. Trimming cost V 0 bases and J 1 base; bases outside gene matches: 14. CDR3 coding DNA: TGCAGTGCTAGAGAAACAGGGGTTTCTTTCGTAGGGAACACTGAAGCTTTCTTT. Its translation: CSARETGVSFVGNTEAFF.

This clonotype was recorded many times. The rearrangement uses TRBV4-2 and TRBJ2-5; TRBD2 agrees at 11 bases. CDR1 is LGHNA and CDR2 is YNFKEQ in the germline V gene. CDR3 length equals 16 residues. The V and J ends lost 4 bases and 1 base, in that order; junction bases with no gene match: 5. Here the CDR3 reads CASSPDGLAGQETQYF. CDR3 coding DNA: TGTGCCAGCAGCCCCGACGGACTAGCGGGCCAAGAGACCCAGTACTTC.

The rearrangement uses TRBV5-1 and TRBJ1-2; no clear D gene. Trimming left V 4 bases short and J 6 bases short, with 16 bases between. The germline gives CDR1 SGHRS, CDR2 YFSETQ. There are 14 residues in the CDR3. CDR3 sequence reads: CASSPGVGCDGYTF. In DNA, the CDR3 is TGCGCCAGCAGCCCGGGAGTTGGGTGTGATGGCTACACCTTC.

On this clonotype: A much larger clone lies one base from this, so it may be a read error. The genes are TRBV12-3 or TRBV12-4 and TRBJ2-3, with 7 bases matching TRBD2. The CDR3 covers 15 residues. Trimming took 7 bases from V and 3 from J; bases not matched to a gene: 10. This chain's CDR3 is CASNILGGSTDTQYF. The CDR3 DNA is TGTGCCAGCAACATCCTCGGGGGGTCGACAGATACGCAGTATTTT.

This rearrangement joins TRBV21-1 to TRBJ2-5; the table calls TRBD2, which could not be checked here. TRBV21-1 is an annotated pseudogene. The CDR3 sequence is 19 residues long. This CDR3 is CASSKTGTSGGYCQETQYF. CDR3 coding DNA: TGTGCCAGCAGCAAAACCGGGACTAGCGGGGGCTACTGCCAAGAGACCCAGTACTTC.

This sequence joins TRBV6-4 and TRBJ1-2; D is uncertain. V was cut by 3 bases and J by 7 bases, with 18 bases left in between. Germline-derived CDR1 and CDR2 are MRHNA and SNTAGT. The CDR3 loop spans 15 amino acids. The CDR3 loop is CASSDFDLLSGGYTF. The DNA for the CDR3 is TGTGCCAGCAGTGATTTCGACTTGCTGTCTGGTGGCTACACCTTC.

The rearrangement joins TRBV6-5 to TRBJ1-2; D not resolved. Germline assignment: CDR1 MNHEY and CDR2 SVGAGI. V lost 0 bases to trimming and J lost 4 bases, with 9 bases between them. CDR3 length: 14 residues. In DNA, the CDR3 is TGTGCCAGCAGTTACTCGAAGGGCGGCTATGGCTACACCTTC. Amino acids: CASSYSKGGYGYTF.

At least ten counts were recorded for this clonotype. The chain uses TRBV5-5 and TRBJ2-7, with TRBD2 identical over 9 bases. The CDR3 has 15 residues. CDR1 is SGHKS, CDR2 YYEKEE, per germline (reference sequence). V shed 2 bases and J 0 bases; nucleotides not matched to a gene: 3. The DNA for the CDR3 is TGTGCCAGCAGCTTTTTTAGCGGGAGCTCCTACGAGCAGTACTTC. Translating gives CASSFFSGSSYEQYF.

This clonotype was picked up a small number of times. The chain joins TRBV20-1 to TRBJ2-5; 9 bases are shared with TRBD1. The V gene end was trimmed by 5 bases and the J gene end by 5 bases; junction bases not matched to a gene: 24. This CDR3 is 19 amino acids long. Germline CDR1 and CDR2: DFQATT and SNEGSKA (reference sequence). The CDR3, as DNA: TGCAGTGCTGCCGACAGGGGGGTAGGGGCTTTGATTCGGTCCGAGACCCAGTACTTC. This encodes CSAADRGVGALIRSETQYF.

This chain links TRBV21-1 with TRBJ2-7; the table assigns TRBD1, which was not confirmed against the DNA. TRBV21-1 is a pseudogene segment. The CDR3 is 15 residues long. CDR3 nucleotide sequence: TGTGCCAGCCCGCCCCCGAGTGACAGACCCTACGAGCAGTACTTC. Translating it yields CASPPPSDRPYEQYF.

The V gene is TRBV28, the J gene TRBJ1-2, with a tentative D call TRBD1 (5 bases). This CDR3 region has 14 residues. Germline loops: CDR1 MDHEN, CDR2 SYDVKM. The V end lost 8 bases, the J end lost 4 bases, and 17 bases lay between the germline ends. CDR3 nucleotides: TGTGCCAGCTCCCAATCCGGGACCATCTATGGCTACACCTTC. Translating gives CASSQSGTIYGYTF.

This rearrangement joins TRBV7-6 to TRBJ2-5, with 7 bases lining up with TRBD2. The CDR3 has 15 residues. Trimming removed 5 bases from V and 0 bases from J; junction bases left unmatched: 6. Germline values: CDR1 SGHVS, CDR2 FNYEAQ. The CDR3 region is CASSREGRYQETQYF. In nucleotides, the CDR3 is TGTGCCAGCAGCAGGGAGGGAAGGTACCAAGAGACCCAGTACTTC.

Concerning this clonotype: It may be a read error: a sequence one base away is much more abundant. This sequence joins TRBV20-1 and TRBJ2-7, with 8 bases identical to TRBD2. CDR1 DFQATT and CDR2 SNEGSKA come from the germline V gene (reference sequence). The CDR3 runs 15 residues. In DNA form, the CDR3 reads TGCAGTACTAGAGATCGGGAGGGGTCCCTTTACGAGCAGTACTTC. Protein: CSTRDREGSLYEQYF.

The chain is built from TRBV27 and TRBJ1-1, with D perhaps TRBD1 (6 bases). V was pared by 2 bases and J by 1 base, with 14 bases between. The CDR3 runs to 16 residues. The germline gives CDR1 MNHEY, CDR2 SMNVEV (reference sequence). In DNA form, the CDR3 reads TGTGCCAGCAGTTTAAAGGGGGGCCGAGGGAACACTGAAGCTTTCTTT. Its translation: CASSLKGGRGNTEAFF.

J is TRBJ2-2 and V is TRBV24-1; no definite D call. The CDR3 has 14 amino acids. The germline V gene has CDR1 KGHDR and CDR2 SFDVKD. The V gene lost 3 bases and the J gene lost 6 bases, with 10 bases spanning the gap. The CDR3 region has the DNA TGTGCCACCAGTGATAGAGTACCCGCCGGGGAGCTGTTTTTT. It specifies CATSDRVPAGELFF.

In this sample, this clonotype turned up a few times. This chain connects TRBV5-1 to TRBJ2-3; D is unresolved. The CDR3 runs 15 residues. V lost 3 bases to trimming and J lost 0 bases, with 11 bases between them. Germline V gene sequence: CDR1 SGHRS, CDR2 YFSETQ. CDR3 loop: CASSSTATSTDTQYF. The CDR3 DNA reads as TGCGCCAGCAGCTCAACAGCGACTAGCACAGATACGCAGTATTTT.

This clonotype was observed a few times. CDR3 sequence reads: CASSEAAEQFF. The CDR3 DNA follows: TGTGCCAGCAGTGAAGCGGCAGAGCAGTTCTTC. The gene calls are TRBV6-1 and TRBJ2-1; unclear D gene. Trimming took off 0 bases at V and 10 bases at J, with 4 bases between the two ends. Per the germline V gene, CDR1 is MNHNS and CDR2 is SASEGT. The CDR3 has 11 amino acids.

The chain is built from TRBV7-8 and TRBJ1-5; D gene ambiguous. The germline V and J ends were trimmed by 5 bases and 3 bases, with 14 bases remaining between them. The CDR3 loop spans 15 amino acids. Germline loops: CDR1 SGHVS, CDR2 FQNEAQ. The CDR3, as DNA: TGTGCCAGCAGCCCCGAGTCGGGAATCAATCAGCCCCAGCATTTT. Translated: CASSPESGINQPQHF. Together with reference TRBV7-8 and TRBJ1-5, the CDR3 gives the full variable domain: GAGVSQSPRYKVAKRGQDVALRCDPISGHVSLFWYQQALGQGPEFLTYFQNEAQLDKSGLPSDRFFAERPEGSVSTLKIQRTQQEDSAVYLCASSPESGINQPQHFGDGTRLSIL.

The CDR3 protein is CSANQARESYEQYF. CDR3 DNA sequence: TGCAGTGCCAATCAAGCTAGGGAGTCCTACGAGCAGTACTTC. This sequence joins TRBV20-1 and TRBJ2-7, with D possibly TRBD2 on 5 matching bases. Germline V gene sequence: CDR1 DFQATT, CDR2 SNEGSKA (reference sequence). Between the trimmed V and J ends, which lost 6 bases and 1 base, there was a span of 16 bases. The length of the CDR3 is 14 residues.

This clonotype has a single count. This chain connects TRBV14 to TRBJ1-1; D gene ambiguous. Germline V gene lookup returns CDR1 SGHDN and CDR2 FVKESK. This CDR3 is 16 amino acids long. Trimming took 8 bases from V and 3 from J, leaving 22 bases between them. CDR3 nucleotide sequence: TGTGCCAGCGGTCGGGGTCCCCCAGGAGTTGACACTGAAGCTTTCTTT. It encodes CASGRGPPGVDTEAFF. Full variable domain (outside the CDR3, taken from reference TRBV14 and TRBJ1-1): EAGVTQFPSHSVIEKGQTVTLRCDPISGHDNLYWYRRVMGKEIKFLLHFVKESKQDESGMPNNRFLAERTGGTYSTLKVQPAELEDSGVYFCASGRGPPGVDTEAFFGQGTRLTVV.

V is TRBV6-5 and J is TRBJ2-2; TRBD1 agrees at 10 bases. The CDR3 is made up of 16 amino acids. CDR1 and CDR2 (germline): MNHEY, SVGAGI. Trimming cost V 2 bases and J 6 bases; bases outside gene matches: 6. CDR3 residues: CASSYTRGQGSGELFF. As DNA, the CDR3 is TGTGCCAGCAGTTACACAAGGGGACAGGGGTCCGGGGAGCTGTTTTTT.

The CDR3 bases are TGTGCCAGCAGCTTAGGCTCTAGCGGGATTCGCTCCTACGAGCAGTACTTC. As protein: CASSLGSSGIRSYEQYF. V and J are TRBV11-2 and TRBJ2-7, with 9 bases identical to TRBD2. Germline assignment: CDR1 SGHAT and CDR2 FQNNGV. The CDR3 covers 17 residues. Trimming took 1 base from V and 0 from J; bases not matched to a gene: 7.

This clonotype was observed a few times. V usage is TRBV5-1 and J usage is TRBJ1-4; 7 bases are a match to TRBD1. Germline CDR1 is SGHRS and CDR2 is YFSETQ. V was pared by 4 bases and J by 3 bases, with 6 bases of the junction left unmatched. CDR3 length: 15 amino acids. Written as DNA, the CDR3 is TGCGCCAGCAGCCTACTAACAGGGGCTAATGAAAAACTGTTTTTT. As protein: CASSLLTGANEKLFF. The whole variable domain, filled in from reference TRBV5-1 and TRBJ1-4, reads KAGVTQTPRYLIKTRGQQVTLSCSPISGHRSVSWYQQTPGQGLQFLFEYFSETQRNKGNFPGRFSGRQFSNSRSEMNVSTLELGDSALYLCASSLLTGANEKLFFGSGTQLSVL.

The DNA for the CDR3 is TGTGCCAGCAGCTTTGGTGTGAAGGTCTACGAGCAGTACTTC. Translating gives CASSFGVKVYEQYF. The J gene is TRBJ2-7, the V gene TRBV5-8; no clear D gene. Germline V CDR1 and CDR2: SGHTS, YDEGEE. The CDR3 runs to 14 residues. Trimming took off 2 bases at V and 3 bases at J, with 12 bases between the two ends.

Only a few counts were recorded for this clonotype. CDR3 sequence reads: CASSLYGTGNEKPQHF. CDR3 bases: TGTGCCAGCAGCTTGTATGGGACAGGGAATGAGAAGCCCCAGCATTTT. The chain combines TRBV5-5 with TRBJ1-5, with 9 bases lining up with TRBD1. V was pared by 1 base and J by 8 bases, with 10 bases of the junction left unmatched. This CDR3 contains 16 residues. The germline CDR1 and CDR2 sequences are SGHKS and YYEKEE (reference sequence).